These 7 T cell receptor beta chains were sequenced from one sample in a study of cytomegalovirus exposure and HLA in healthy donors (dated by TCRdb to about 2017). Receptor amplification or capture employed the immunoSEQ multiplex PCR assay. The multiplex PCR relied on a mix of 60 forward primers for TCR Vbeta segments and 13 reverse primers for TCR Jbeta segments. TCRdb limited this immuneACCESS table to in-frame rearrangements with V and J called. A share of clones is missing; checked studies link under half to unresolved V genes, and the rest is unexplained. Across this sample there are more than 100,000 clones, with under 85% seen only once. 5.5% to 7.5% of the sample is in the top ten clones. The specimen sequenced was PBMCs. These TCRs come from a woman aged 45 to 65 in good health and CMV-seropositive.

The rearrangement uses TRBV6-1 and TRBJ1-5, with D tentatively TRBD1 (6 bases). From germline, CDR1 is MNHNS and CDR2 SASEGT. This CDR3 is built from 14 residues. The ends were cut back, 2 bases at V and 5 bases at J, with 10 bases in the middle. The CDR3 DNA follows: TGTGCCAGCAGTGAAAGGGGGGGTCATCAGCCCCAGCATTTT. Translation: CASSERGGHQPQHF.

This chain links TRBV5-6 with TRBJ1-6, with D possibly matching TRBD1 (5 bases). Germline V lookup: CDR1 SGHDT, CDR2 YYEEEE. With 4 bases removed from V and 14 bases from J, the gap between germline ends came to 16 bases. This CDR3 has 13 amino acids. In DNA form, the CDR3 reads TGTGCCAGCAGCGTCGGGCCCTGGGGCACCCTCCACTTT. Translated, it gives CASSVGPWGTLHF.

This chain's CDR3 is CASSEPSGGAADTQYF. The CDR3 DNA is TGTGCCAGCAGTGAGCCTAGCGGGGGGGCCGCAGATACGCAGTATTTT. The gene calls are TRBV2 and TRBJ2-3, with 12 bases matching TRBD2. The CDR3 loop spans 16 amino acids. V was clipped by 3 bases and J by 4 bases; unmatched bases: 5. CDR1 is SNHLY and CDR2 is FYNNEI in the germline V gene.

The chain uses TRBV5-1 and TRBJ2-2; 8 nucleotides match TRBD1. J gave up 6 bases and V 5 bases, and 3 bases lay outside the gene matches. CDR1 and CDR2 from the germline V gene are SGHRS and YFSETQ. This CDR3 comprises 13 residues. CDR3 sequence: CASRGTGPGELFF. CDR3 bases: TGCGCCAGCAGGGGGACAGGTCCCGGGGAGCTGTTTTTT.

The genes are TRBV18 and TRBJ1-6; the match to TRBD1 covers 8 bases. CDR1 KGHSH and CDR2 LQKENI come from the germline V gene. The CDR3 totals 16 residues. Trimming at V came to 3 bases and at J to 6 bases, leaving 7 bases not matched to a gene. In DNA, the CDR3 is TGTGCCAGCTCACCCGGACAGGGCACGAGTAATTCACCCCTCCACTTT. Encoded protein: CASSPGQGTSNSPLHF.

As concerns this clone: Its ends do not fully match the called genes, so a read error is possible. V gene TRBV6-6 combines with J gene TRBJ2-5; 9 bases fit TRBD2. This CDR3 comprises 16 residues. In germline, CDR1 is MNHNY, CDR2 SVGAGI (reference sequence). This chain's CDR3 is CASSPQERGVQEAQYF. DNA for the CDR3: TGTGCCAGCAGCCCTCAGGAGCGGGGGGTCCAAGAGGCCCAGTACTTC.

This clone was picked up a small number of times. The chain uses TRBV4-2 and TRBJ2-7; possible D gene TRBD2, 7 bases. Germline CDR1 LGHNA, CDR2 YNFKEQ. V was trimmed by 4 bases and J by 2 bases, leaving 12 bases between them. CDR3 size: 14 residues. The CDR3 DNA sequence: TGTGCCAGCAGCCCCCTGCGGGGGCCCTACGAGCAGTACTTC. It is translated as CASSPLRGPYEQYF.